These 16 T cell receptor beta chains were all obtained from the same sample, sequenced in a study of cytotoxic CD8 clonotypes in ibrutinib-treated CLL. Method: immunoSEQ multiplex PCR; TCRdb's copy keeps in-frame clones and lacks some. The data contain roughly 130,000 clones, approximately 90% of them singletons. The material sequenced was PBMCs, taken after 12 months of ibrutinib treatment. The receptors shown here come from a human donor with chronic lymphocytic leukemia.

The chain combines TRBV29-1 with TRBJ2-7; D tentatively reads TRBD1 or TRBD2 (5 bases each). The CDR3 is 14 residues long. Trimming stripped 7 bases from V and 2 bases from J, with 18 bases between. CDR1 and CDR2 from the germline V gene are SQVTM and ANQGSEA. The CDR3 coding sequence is TGCAGCGCGGGCTCGTCGGGACGCACCTACGAGCAGTACTTC. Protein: CSAGSSGRTYEQYF.

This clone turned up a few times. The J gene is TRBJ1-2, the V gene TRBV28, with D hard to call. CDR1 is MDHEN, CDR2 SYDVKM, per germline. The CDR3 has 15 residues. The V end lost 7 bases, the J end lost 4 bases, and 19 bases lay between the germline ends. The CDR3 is CASTGEGLESYGYTF. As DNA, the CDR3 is TGTGCCAGCACCGGTGAGGGATTAGAATCCTATGGCTACACCTTC.

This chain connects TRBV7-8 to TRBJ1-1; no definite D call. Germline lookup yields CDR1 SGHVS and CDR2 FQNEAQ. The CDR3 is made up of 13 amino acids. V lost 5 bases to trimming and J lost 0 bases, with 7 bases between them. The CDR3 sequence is CASSGNMNTEAFF. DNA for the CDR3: TGTGCCAGCAGCGGGAACATGAACACTGAAGCTTTCTTT. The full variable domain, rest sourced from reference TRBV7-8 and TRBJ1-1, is GAGVSQSPRYKVAKRGQDVALRCDPISGHVSLFWYQQALGQGPEFLTYFQNEAQLDKSGLPSDRFFAERPEGSVSTLKIQRTQQEDSAVYLCASSGNMNTEAFFGQGTRLTVV.

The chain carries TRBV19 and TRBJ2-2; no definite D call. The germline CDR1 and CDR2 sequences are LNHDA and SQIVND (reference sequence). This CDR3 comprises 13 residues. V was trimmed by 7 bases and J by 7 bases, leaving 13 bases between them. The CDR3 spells CASNLASDGELFF. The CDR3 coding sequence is TGTGCCAGTAACTTAGCCTCGGACGGGGAGCTGTTTTTT. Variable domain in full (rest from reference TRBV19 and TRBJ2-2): DGGITQSPKYLFRKEGQNVTLSCEQNLNHDAMYWYRQDPGQGLRLIYYSQIVNDFQKGDIAEGYSVSREKKESFPLTVTSAQKNPTAFYLCASNLASDGELFFGEGSRLTVL.

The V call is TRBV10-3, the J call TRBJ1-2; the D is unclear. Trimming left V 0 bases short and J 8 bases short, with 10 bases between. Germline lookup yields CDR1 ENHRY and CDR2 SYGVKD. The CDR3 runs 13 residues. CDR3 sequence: CAISESFMQGYTF. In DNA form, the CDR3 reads TGTGCCATCAGTGAGTCGTTCATGCAAGGCTACACCTTC.

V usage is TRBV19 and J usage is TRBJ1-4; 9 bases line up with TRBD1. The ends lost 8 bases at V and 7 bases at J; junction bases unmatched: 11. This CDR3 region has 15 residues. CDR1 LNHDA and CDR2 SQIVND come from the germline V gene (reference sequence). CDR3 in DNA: TGTGCCAGTGCGTCCCTGACAGGGGGATCTGAAAAACTGTTTTTT. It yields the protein CASASLTGGSEKLFF.

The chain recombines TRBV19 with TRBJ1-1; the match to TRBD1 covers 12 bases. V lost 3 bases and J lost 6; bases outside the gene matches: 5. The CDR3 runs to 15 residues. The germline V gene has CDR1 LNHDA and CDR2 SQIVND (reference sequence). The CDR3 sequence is CASSILGTGGPEAFF. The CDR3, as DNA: TGTGCCAGTAGTATTCTCGGGACAGGGGGCCCTGAAGCTTTCTTT.

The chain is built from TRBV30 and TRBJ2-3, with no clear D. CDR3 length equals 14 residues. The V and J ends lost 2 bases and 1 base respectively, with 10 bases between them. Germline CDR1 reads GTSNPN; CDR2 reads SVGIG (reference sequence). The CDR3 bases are TGTGCCTGGAGTCCTGGCAGCCGCACAGATACGCAGTATTTT. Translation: CAWSPGSRTDTQYF.

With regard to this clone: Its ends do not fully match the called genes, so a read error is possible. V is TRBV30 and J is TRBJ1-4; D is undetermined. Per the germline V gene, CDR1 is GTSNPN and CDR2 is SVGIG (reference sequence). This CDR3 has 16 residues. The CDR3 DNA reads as TGTGCCCGGAGTTTCCCCCTGTTGGCAACTAATGAAAAACTGTTTTTT. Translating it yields CARSFPLLATNEKLFF. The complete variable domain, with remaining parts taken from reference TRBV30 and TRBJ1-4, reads SQTIHQWPATLVQPVGSPLSLECTVEGTSNPNLYWYRQAAGRGLQLLFYSVGIGQISSEVPQNLSASRPQDRQFILSSKKLLLSDSGFYLCARSFPLLATNEKLFFGSGTQLSVL.

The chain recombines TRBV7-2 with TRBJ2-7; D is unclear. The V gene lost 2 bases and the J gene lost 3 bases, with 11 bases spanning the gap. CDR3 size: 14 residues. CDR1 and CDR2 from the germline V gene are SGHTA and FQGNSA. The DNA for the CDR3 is TGTGCCAGCAGCTTATATAAGGGTGACTACGAGCAGTACTTC. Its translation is CASSLYKGDYEQYF.

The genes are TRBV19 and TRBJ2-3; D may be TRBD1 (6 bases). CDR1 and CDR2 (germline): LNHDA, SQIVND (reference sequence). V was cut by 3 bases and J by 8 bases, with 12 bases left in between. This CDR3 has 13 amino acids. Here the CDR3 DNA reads TGTGCCAGTAGTATGGGGGCCCTAATTACGCAGTATTTT. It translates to CASSMGALITQYF.

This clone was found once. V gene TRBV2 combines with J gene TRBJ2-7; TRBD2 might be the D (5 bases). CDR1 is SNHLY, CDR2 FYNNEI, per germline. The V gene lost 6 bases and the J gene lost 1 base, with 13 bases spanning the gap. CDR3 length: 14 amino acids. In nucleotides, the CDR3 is TGTGCCAGCAGGCAGCGGACCCTGTCCTACGAGCAGTACTTC. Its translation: CASRQRTLSYEQYF.

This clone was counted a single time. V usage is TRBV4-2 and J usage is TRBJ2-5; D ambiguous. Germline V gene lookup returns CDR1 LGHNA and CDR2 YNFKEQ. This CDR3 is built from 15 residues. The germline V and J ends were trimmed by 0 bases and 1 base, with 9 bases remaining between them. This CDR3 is CASSQDITAQETQYF. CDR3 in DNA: TGTGCCAGCAGCCAAGATATCACAGCCCAAGAGACCCAGTACTTC.

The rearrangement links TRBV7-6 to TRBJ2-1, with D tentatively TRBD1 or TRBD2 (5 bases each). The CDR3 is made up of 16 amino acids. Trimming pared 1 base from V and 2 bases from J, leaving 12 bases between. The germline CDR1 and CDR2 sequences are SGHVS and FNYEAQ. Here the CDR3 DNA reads TGTGCCAGCAGCTTAGTTGGGACCATCCCCTACAATGAGCAGTTCTTC. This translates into CASSLVGTIPYNEQFF. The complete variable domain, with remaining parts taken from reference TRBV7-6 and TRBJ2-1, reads GAGVSQSPRYKVTKRGQDVALRCDPISGHVSLYWYRQALGQGPEFLTYFNYEAQQDKSGLPNDRFSAERPEGSISTLTIQRTEQRDSAMYRCASSLVGTIPYNEQFFGPGTRLTVL.

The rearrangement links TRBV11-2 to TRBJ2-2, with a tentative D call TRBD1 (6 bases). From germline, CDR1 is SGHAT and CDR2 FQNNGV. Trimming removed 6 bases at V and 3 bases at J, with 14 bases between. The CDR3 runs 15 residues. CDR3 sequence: CASRSTQGYTGELFF. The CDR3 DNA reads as TGTGCCAGCAGATCTACACAGGGATACACCGGGGAGCTGTTTTTT.

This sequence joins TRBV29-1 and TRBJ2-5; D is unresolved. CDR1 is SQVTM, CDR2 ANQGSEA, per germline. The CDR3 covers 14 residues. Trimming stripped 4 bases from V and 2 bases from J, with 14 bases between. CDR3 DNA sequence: TGCAGCGTTGTATGGTCCAGCCGACAAGAGACCCAGTACTTC. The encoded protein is CSVVWSSRQETQYF.